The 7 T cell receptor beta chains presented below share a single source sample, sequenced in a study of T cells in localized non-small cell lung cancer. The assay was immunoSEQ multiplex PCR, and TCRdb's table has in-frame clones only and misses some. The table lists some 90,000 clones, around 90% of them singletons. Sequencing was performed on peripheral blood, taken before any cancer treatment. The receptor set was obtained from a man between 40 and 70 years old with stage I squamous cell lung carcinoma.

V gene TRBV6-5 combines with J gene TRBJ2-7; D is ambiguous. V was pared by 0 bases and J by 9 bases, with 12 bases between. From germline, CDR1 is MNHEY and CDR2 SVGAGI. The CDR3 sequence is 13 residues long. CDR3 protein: CASSYSVAARQYF. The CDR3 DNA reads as TGTGCCAGCAGTTACTCGGTGGCCGCTAGGCAGTACTTC.

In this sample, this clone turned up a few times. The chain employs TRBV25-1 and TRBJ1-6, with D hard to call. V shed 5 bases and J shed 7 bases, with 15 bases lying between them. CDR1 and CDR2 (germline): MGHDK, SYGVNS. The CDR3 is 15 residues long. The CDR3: CASSPSPVGNSPLHF. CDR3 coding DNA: TGTGCCAGCAGTCCCAGTCCTGTTGGCAATTCACCCCTCCACTTT. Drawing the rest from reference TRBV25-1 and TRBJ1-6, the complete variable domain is EADIYQTPRYLVIGTGKKITLECSQTMGHDKMYWYQQDPGMELHLIHYSYGVNSTEKGDLSSESTVSRIRTEHFPLTLESARPSHTSQYLCASSPSPVGNSPLHFGNGTRLTVT.

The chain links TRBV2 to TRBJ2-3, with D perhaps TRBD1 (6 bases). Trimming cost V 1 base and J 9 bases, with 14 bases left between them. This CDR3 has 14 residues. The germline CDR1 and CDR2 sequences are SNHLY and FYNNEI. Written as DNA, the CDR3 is TGTGCCAGCAGTGAAGATAGAAAGGGGGTAACGCAGTATTTT. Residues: CASSEDRKGVTQYF.

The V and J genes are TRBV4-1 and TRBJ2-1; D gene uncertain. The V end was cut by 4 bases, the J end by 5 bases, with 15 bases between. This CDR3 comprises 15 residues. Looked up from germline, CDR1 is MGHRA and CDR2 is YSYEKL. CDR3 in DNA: TGCGCCAGCAGCCTGGGGTCGAACCTAAACAATGAGCAGTTCTTC. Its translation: CASSLGSNLNNEQFF.

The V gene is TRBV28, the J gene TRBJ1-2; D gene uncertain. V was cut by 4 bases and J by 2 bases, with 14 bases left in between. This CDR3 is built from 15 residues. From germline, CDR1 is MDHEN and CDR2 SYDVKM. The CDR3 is CASSSPGWANYGYTF. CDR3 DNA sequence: TGTGCCAGCAGTTCCCCGGGGTGGGCCAACTATGGCTACACCTTC.

The CDR3: CASLQGAVNEQFF. For the CDR3, the DNA is TGTGCCAGCCTACAGGGGGCAGTCAATGAGCAGTTCTTC. The rearrangement joins TRBV7-9 to TRBJ2-1; 9 positions agree with TRBD1. This CDR3 has 13 amino acids. J lost 6 bases, V lost 8 bases, and 5 bases had no gene match. Germline lookup yields CDR1 SEHNR and CDR2 FQNEAQ (reference sequence). Using reference TRBV7-9 and TRBJ2-1 for the parts outside the CDR3, the full variable domain is DTGVSQNPRHKITKRGQNVTFRCDPISEHNRLYWYRQTLGQGPEFLTYFQNEAQLEKSRLLSDRFSAERPKGSFSTLEIQRTEQGDSAMYLCASLQGAVNEQFFGPGTRLTVL.

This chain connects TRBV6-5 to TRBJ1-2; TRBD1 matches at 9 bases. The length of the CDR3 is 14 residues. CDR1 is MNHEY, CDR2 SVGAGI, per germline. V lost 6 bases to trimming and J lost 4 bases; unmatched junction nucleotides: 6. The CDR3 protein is CASRTGGTVYGYTF. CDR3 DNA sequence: TGTGCCAGCAGAACAGGGGGCACGGTCTATGGCTACACCTTC.